Sequencing of this TCR beta chain was carried out in a study of T cells after yellow fever vaccination. This clonotype was seen repeatedly, ten times or more. CDR1 ENHRY and CDR2 SYGVKD come from the germline V gene. The CDR3 length is 17 residues. Trimming removed 2 bases from V and 1 base from J; junction bases left unmatched: 3. MiXCR, run by TCRdb on the 5' RACE reads, gives a single entry per CDR3 protein. The sample records about 94,000 distinct CDR3 sequences, approximately 9% being singletons. This chain connects TRBV10-3 to TRBJ2-1; 12 nucleotides match TRBD2. The material was CD8+ T cells not binding an NS4B(214-222) dextramer, sorted from PBMCs, obtained approximately 16 days after the first yellow fever vaccination. The TCR originated in a man aged 18 to 35 who received the YFV17D yellow fever vaccine. CDR3 nucleotide sequence: TGTGCCATCAGTGAGGGTCTAGCGGGGGGGTCCTACAATGAGCAGTTCTTC. Translation gives CAISEGLAGGSYNEQFF.